The 32 T cell receptor beta chains presented below share a single source sample, sequenced in a study of T cell responses to AZD1222 COVID-19 vaccine. The assay was immunoSEQ multiplex PCR, and TCRdb's table has in-frame clones only and misses some. The data hold some 150,000 clones, with more than 90% observed a single time. The specimen was peripheral blood, collected 28 days after the second AZD1222 dose. The receptor set was obtained from an adult who received the AZD1222 COVID-19 vaccine.

The chain uses TRBV19 and TRBJ1-4; D possibly corresponds to TRBD1 (5 bases). CDR1 LNHDA and CDR2 SQIVND come from the germline V gene (reference sequence). V lost 4 bases and J lost 8, with 17 bases in between. The length of the CDR3 is 15 residues. CDR3 amino acids: CASSRDRFYGEKLFF. The CDR3 DNA reads as TGTGCCAGTAGTAGGGACCGCTTCTATGGGGAAAAACTGTTTTTT.

The V call is TRBV5-8, the J call TRBJ2-7; D is unresolved. Germline loops: CDR1 SGHTS, CDR2 YDEGEE. This CDR3 region has 15 residues. V lost 3 bases to trimming and J lost 3 bases, with 16 bases between them. CDR3 region: CASSSPVGRSYEQYF. As DNA, the CDR3 is TGTGCCAGCAGCTCTCCCGTTGGCAGGAGCTACGAGCAGTACTTC.

The V and J genes are TRBV28 and TRBJ1-1; no reliable D call. This CDR3 has 12 residues. In germline, CDR1 is MDHEN, CDR2 SYDVKM. Deletions cut 6 bases from V and 5 bases from J, with 10 bases between. The CDR3: CASRIGGTEAFF. DNA for the CDR3: TGTGCCAGCAGGATAGGCGGGACTGAAGCTTTCTTT.

The chain joins TRBV3-1 (or the pseudogene TRBV3-2) to TRBJ1-4; D ambiguous. From germline, CDR1 is LGHDT and CDR2 YNNKEL (reference sequence). CDR3 length: 12 amino acids. With 4 bases removed from V and 7 bases from J, the gap between germline ends came to 7 bases. CDR3 sequence reads: CASSRRTEKLFF. The CDR3, as DNA: TGTGCCAGCAGCCGAAGAACTGAAAAACTGTTTTTT.

This chain joins TRBV7-2 and TRBJ1-2; D is ambiguous. CDR3 length equals 16 residues. Deletions cut 2 bases from V and 8 bases from J, with 21 bases between. CDR1 and CDR2 (germline): SGHTA, FQGNSA. The CDR3 sequence: CASSLNGEVLWEGYTF. DNA for the CDR3: TGTGCCAGCAGCTTAAACGGGGAAGTTCTGTGGGAAGGCTACACCTTC.

The chain uses TRBV27 and TRBJ1-1; 7 positions match TRBD1. Per germline, CDR1 MNHEY and CDR2 SMNVEV (reference sequence). The J segment lost 5 bases and the V segment lost 7 bases, leaving 1 base of the junction unmatched. This CDR3 spans 11 amino acids. CDR3 DNA: TGTGCCAGCAACAGGGGAACTGAAGCTTTCTTT. It specifies CASNRGTEAFF.

The genes are TRBV7-6 and TRBJ1-5; 7 bases line up with TRBD1. CDR1 and CDR2 from the germline V gene are SGHVS and FNYEAQ. The J segment lost 0 bases and the V segment lost 5 bases, leaving 7 bases of the junction unmatched. CDR3 size: 16 residues. The CDR3 nucleotides read TGTGCCAGCAGCCCTCAGACAGGGCCTAGCAATCAGCCCCAGCATTTT. It yields the protein CASSPQTGPSNQPQHF.

Only a few counts were recorded for this clone. V and J are TRBV14 and TRBJ1-5; the D gene is possibly TRBD1 (6 bases). V was clipped by 1 base and J by 5 bases, with 9 bases between them. This CDR3 is built from 14 residues. The germline V gene encodes CDR1 SGHDN and CDR2 FVKESK. The CDR3: CASSQAGEDQPQHF. Written as DNA, the CDR3 is TGTGCCAGCAGCCAAGCAGGGGAGGATCAGCCCCAGCATTTT.

The V call is TRBV18, the J call TRBJ1-3; no clear D. The V and J ends lost 3 bases and 8 bases respectively, with 11 bases between them. CDR1 is KGHSH, CDR2 LQKENI, per germline. The CDR3 consists of 13 residues. The CDR3 here is CASSPTWGDTIYF. In DNA, the CDR3 is TGTGCCAGCTCACCCACCTGGGGTGACACCATATATTTT.

V and J are TRBV28 and TRBJ2-7, with TRBD2 identical over 10 bases. The ends lost 4 bases at V and 6 bases at J; junction bases unmatched: 9. The CDR3 is 15 amino acids. From germline, CDR1 is MDHEN and CDR2 SYDVKM. The CDR3 coding sequence is TGTGCCAGCAGTTCCCTAGCGGGAGCTCGAAGCGAGCAGTACTTC. Amino acids: CASSSLAGARSEQYF. Complete variable domain (other parts from reference TRBV28 and TRBJ2-7): DVKVTQSSRYLVKRTGEKVFLECVQDMDHENMFWYRQDPGLGLRLIYFSYDVKMKEKGDIPEGYSVSREKKERFSLILESASTNQTSMYLCASSSLAGARSEQYFGPGTRLTVT.

This chain uses TRBV6-5 with TRBJ1-4; D gene unclear. Trimming pared 6 bases from V and 7 bases from J, leaving 18 bases between. Germline lookup yields CDR1 MNHEY and CDR2 SVGAGI. The CDR3 has 15 amino acids. The CDR3 loop is CASRIGPGRFEKLFF. As DNA, the CDR3 is TGTGCCAGCAGAATAGGGCCCGGGCGGTTTGAAAAACTGTTTTTT.

The V and J genes are TRBV11-2 and TRBJ1-2; D perhaps matches TRBD1 (5 bases). The CDR3 is made up of 14 amino acids. CDR1 is SGHAT and CDR2 is FQNNGV in the germline V gene. Trimming pared 0 bases from V and 8 bases from J, leaving 13 bases between. The CDR3 DNA follows: TGTGCCAGCAGCTTAGATCTGGGGCGGAGAGGCTACACCTTC. It is translated as CASSLDLGRRGYTF.

The J gene is TRBJ1-5, the V gene TRBV3-1 (or the pseudogene TRBV3-2), with TRBD1 matching 9 bases. The CDR3 sequence is 18 residues long. The V gene end was trimmed by 4 bases and the J gene end by 0 bases; junction bases not matched to a gene: 10. Germline CDR1 is LGHDT and CDR2 is YNNKEL (reference sequence). For the CDR3, the DNA is TGTGCCAGCAGCCCCGGGACAGGGAAGAGGTATAGCAATCAGCCCCAGCATTTT. This sequence encodes CASSPGTGKRYSNQPQHF.

This clone was detected only once. The chain has TRBV11-2 and TRBJ1-2, with D uncertain. CDR1 and CDR2 (germline): SGHAT, FQNNGV. CDR3 length: 15 amino acids. V was shortened by 0 bases and J by 0 bases, with 8 bases between the two germline ends. CDR3 coding DNA: TGTGCCAGCAGCTTAGAGGGAGCTTCTAACTATGGCTACACCTTC. It specifies CASSLEGASNYGYTF.

The chain employs TRBV4-1 and TRBJ2-7; 10 nucleotides match TRBD2. Trimming cost V 3 bases and J 1 base; bases outside gene matches: 6. Germline V CDR1 and CDR2: MGHRA, YSYEKL. The CDR3 totals 16 residues. CDR3 in DNA: TGCGCCAGCAGCCAGGCTGGGACTAGCGCGTCCTACGAGCAGTACTTC. Translated: CASSQAGTSASYEQYF.

The CDR3 reads CASSVGGGNTIYF. CDR3 bases: TGTGCCAGCAGCGTCGGGGGGGGAAACACCATATATTTT. The chain uses TRBV6-5 and TRBJ1-3; D is possibly TRBD1 (5 bases). With 6 bases removed from V and 4 bases from J, the gap between germline ends came to 10 bases. The germline CDR1 and CDR2 sequences are MNHEY and SVGAGI. This CDR3 spans 13 amino acids.

The J gene is TRBJ1-5, the V gene TRBV7-9; D not resolved. The ends were cut back, 5 bases at V and 2 bases at J, with 7 bases in the middle. CDR1 and CDR2 from the germline V gene are SEHNR and FQNEAQ (reference sequence). This CDR3 region has 13 residues. In nucleotides, the CDR3 is TGTGCCAGCAGCGACGGTGGCAATCAGCCCCAGCATTTT. It is translated as CASSDGGNQPQHF.

V usage is TRBV9 and J usage is TRBJ1-2; D is possibly TRBD1 (5 bases). V lost 3 bases and J 4 bases, leaving 13 bases between the germline ends. Germline CDR1 and CDR2: SGDLS and YYNGEE. The CDR3 is 14 amino acids. For the CDR3, the DNA is TGTGCCAGCAGCGCAGACGGGGGGACCTATGGCTACACCTTC. It encodes CASSADGGTYGYTF.

The rearrangement uses TRBV9 and TRBJ2-7; D is possibly TRBD1 or TRBD2 (5 bases each). CDR1 is SGDLS and CDR2 is YYNGEE in the germline V gene. The V and J ends lost 4 bases and 0 bases respectively, with 14 bases between them. This CDR3 has 15 residues. The CDR3 DNA is TGTGCCAGCAGCCCACTTCTCGGGGCCTCCTACGAGCAGTACTTC. This sequence encodes CASSPLLGASYEQYF.

The gene calls are TRBV5-1 and TRBJ2-5; D gene ambiguous. Trimming left V 4 bases short and J 3 bases short, with 13 bases between. Germline values: CDR1 SGHRS, CDR2 YFSETQ. This CDR3 has 14 residues. The CDR3 loop is CASSLTGAEETQYF. Here the CDR3 DNA reads TGCGCCAGCAGCCTGACGGGTGCGGAAGAGACCCAGTACTTC.

The chain carries TRBV2 and TRBJ1-2; D perhaps matches TRBD1 (6 bases). The germline V gene has CDR1 SNHLY and CDR2 FYNNEI. CDR3 length: 13 residues. The germline V and J ends were trimmed by 3 bases and 6 bases, with 11 bases remaining between them. DNA of the CDR3: TGTGCCAGCAGTGATGGGGGCCGGGATGGCTACACCTTC. It specifies CASSDGGRDGYTF.

J is TRBJ1-1 and V is TRBV18, with a possible D match to TRBD1 (6 bases). Germline lookup yields CDR1 KGHSH and CDR2 LQKENI. Deletions cut 1 base from V and 10 bases from J, with 10 bases between. The CDR3 contains 12 residues. Here the CDR3 reads CASSPLGGGAFF. As DNA, the CDR3 is TGTGCCAGCTCACCACTCGGAGGGGGAGCTTTCTTT.

The chain uses TRBV3-1 (or the pseudogene TRBV3-2) and TRBJ2-5; D unclear. The CDR3 is 12 amino acids. The germline gives CDR1 LGHDT, CDR2 YNNKEL (reference sequence). The V end was cut by 2 bases, the J end by 4 bases, with 5 bases between. The CDR3 reads CASSQIGETQYF. CDR3 sequence (DNA): TGTGCCAGCAGCCAAATAGGAGAGACCCAGTACTTC.

This rearrangement joins TRBV6-6 to TRBJ2-3; 7 bases line up with TRBD1. CDR1 and CDR2 from the germline V gene are MNHNY and SVGAGI (reference sequence). After removal of 4 bases from V and 5 bases from J, the junction contained 12 bases not matched to a gene. The length of the CDR3 is 16 residues. CDR3 in amino acids: CASSSLDRFLVDTQYF. As DNA, the CDR3 is TGTGCCAGCAGTTCTCTGGACAGGTTCTTGGTAGATACGCAGTATTTT.

The CDR3 sequence is CASSLRASERRNTEAFF. CDR3 nucleotides: TGTGCCAGCAGCCTACGGGCCTCCGAAAGGAGAAACACTGAAGCTTTCTTT. This chain links TRBV5-5 with TRBJ1-1; D ambiguous. There are 17 residues in the CDR3. The germline V gene has CDR1 SGHKS and CDR2 YYEKEE (reference sequence). V lost 4 bases and J 2 bases, leaving 21 bases between the germline ends.

The V call is TRBV5-5, the J call TRBJ1-5; D is undetermined. The CDR3 length is 15 residues. From germline, CDR1 is SGHKS and CDR2 YYEKEE (reference sequence). V gave up 0 bases and J gave up 4 bases, with 11 bases separating them. The CDR3 protein is CASSLVVSLNQPQHF. CDR3 nucleotides: TGTGCCAGCAGCTTGGTCGTTTCATTGAATCAGCCCCAGCATTTT.

This clone showed up just a few times. The gene calls are TRBV29-1 and TRBJ1-5; D not resolved. CDR3 length: 13 amino acids. Deletions cut 4 bases from V and 3 bases from J, with 10 bases between. In germline, CDR1 is SQVTM, CDR2 ANQGSEA. This chain's CDR3 is CSVVVGPNQPQHF. DNA for the CDR3: TGCAGCGTTGTAGTCGGCCCCAATCAGCCCCAGCATTTT.

The chain employs TRBV5-1 and TRBJ2-1; 8 nucleotides line up with TRBD2. The junction had 7 bases not matched to a gene; V was cut back by 1 base and J by 7 bases. Germline lookup yields CDR1 SGHRS and CDR2 YFSETQ. The CDR3 consists of 15 residues. The CDR3 sequence: CASSLWAGGANEQFF. The CDR3 coding sequence is TGCGCCAGCAGCTTGTGGGCGGGAGGAGCAAATGAGCAGTTCTTC.

The genes are TRBV14 and TRBJ2-5, with TRBD2 identical over 10 bases. The CDR3 is 19 residues long. Germline V gene sequence: CDR1 SGHDN, CDR2 FVKESK. With V trimmed by 2 bases and J by 1 base, 13 bases remained unmatched. The CDR3 DNA follows: TGTGCCAGCAGCCAAAGGCGGCTAGCGGGAGCCGGAGGCCAAGAGACCCAGTACTTC. Amino acids: CASSQRRLAGAGGQETQYF.

The V and J genes are TRBV9 and TRBJ1-1; D unresolved. The CDR3 extends over 11 amino acids. V gave up 4 bases and J gave up 6 bases, with 7 bases separating them. Looked up from germline, CDR1 is SGDLS and CDR2 is YYNGEE. The CDR3 coding sequence is TGTGCCAGCAGCCGGGGATCTGAAGCTTTCTTT. Residues: CASSRGSEAFF.

The rearrangement uses TRBV7-2 and TRBJ1-5; 11 nucleotides agree with TRBD1. CDR1 is SGHTA and CDR2 is FQGNSA in the germline V gene. This CDR3 region has 14 residues. V trimming: 5 bases; J trimming: 7 bases; junction bases outside the gene matches: 4. The CDR3 sequence is CASSRDRGVQPQHF. CDR3 DNA sequence: TGTGCCAGCAGCAGGGACAGGGGGGTCCAGCCCCAGCATTTT.

To note about this clone: Other DNA sequences in this sample translate to the same CDR3. The chain joins TRBV18 to TRBJ2-7; D gene unclear. The CDR3 is made up of 12 amino acids. V lost 1 base, J lost 3 bases, and 4 bases lay in between. Germline V CDR1 and CDR2: KGHSH, LQKENI. The CDR3 region has the DNA TGTGCCAGCTCACCACGGGTCTACGAGCAGTACTTC. It specifies CASSPRVYEQYF.